There are many counts of the clone carrying this T cell receptor beta chain. Amplification of TCR beta CDR3 regions used RNA as the template. Carried out on the TCR CDR3, a first-round RT-PCR used the HTBI primer set. One entry per CDR3 protein, called by TCRdb with MiXCR from the multiplex PCR reads. The sample lists 300,000 or so distinct CDR3 sequences; 15% to 20% were seen once. The CDR3 extends over 13 amino acids. Germline CDR1 reads DFQATT; CDR2 reads SNEGSKA (reference sequence). Germline trimming cut 3 bases from V and 0 bases from J; bases unmatched to any gene: 2. The sample originates from a study of T cells in Graves' hyperthyroidism and ophthalmopathy.

The TCR was taken from a woman between 45 and 60 years old with Graves' hyperthyroidism. The genes are TRBV20-1 and TRBJ2-7, with 7 bases fitting TRBD2. Material for sequencing was blood. DNA of the CDR3: TGCAGTGCTAGGGGGACTACCTCCTACGAGCAGTACGTC. Protein sequence: CSARGTTSYEQYV.